These 28 T cell receptor beta chains came from one sample sequenced in a study of OX40 agonist ivuxolimab in advanced cancers. This table comes from immunoSEQ multiplex PCR, and its TCRdb copy is limited to in-frame clones, with some not included. The table has some 47,000 clones, roughly 80% seen once; the top ten hold nearly 7%. Sequenced here: CD4+ or CD8+ T cells sorted from blood, sampled in a trial of the OX40 agonist ivuxolimab. These receptors were collected from an adult with an advanced solid tumor such as melanoma, head and neck, liver or kidney cancer.

This clone was seen a handful of times. The V gene is TRBV2, the J gene TRBJ2-3, with unresolved D. This CDR3 comprises 11 residues. Germline loops: CDR1 SNHLY, CDR2 FYNNEI. Trimming pared 5 bases from V and 6 bases from J, leaving 6 bases between. CDR3 residues: CASSRADTQYF. Here the CDR3 DNA reads TGTGCCAGCAGTAGGGCGGATACGCAGTATTTT. The full variable domain, rest sourced from reference TRBV2 and TRBJ2-3, is EPEVTQTPSHQVTQMGQEVILRCVPISNHLYFYWYRQILGQKVEFLVSFYNNEISEKSEIFDDQFSVERPDGSNFTLKIRSTKLEDSAMYFCASSRADTQYFGPGTRLTVL.

For this clone: At one end the junction does not follow the germline gene, possibly because of a read error. The chain links TRBV2 to TRBJ2-7; 8 positions agree with TRBD2. There are 11 residues in the CDR3. The germline V gene encodes CDR1 SNHLY and CDR2 FYNNEI. CDR3 residues: CASSPSGRSPF. The DNA for the CDR3 is TGTGCCAGCAGTCCCAGCGGGAGATCTCCCTTC.

This clone has only a few counts. The chain links TRBV4-2 to TRBJ2-7; D call uncertain. Trimming pared 3 bases from V and 3 bases from J, leaving 9 bases between. The germline CDR1 and CDR2 sequences are LGHNA and YNFKEQ. The CDR3 spans 13 residues. The CDR3 DNA reads TGTGCCAGCAGCCAGAGACTCATCTACGAGCAGTACTTC. This sequence encodes CASSQRLIYEQYF.

The chain is built from TRBV2 and TRBJ2-7; 8 bases agree with TRBD1. Losses at the gene ends were 0 bases for V and 4 bases for J; bases not matched to a gene: 5. In germline, CDR1 is SNHLY, CDR2 FYNNEI. The CDR3 consists of 15 residues. CDR3 in amino acids: CASSEADGQGYEQYF. CDR3 DNA sequence: TGTGCCAGCAGTGAAGCGGACGGACAGGGATACGAGCAGTACTTC.

The chain links TRBV4-3 to TRBJ1-1; 8 bases fit TRBD1. Germline values: CDR1 LGHNA, CDR2 YSLEER. The length of the CDR3 is 18 residues. Trimming cost V 4 bases and J 3 bases; bases outside gene matches: 16. CDR3 coding DNA: TGCGCCAGCAGCCCCCGGACAGGGAAAGGGGTAATTTACACTGAAGCTTTCTTT. It specifies CASSPRTGKGVIYTEAFF.

CDR3 amino acids: CASSSRGGGNQPQHF. In DNA form, the CDR3 reads TGTGCCAGCAGCTCCCGGGGGGGTGGCAATCAGCCCCAGCATTTT. The chain combines TRBV7-2 with TRBJ1-5, with TRBD1 as a possible D gene (5 bases). V was shortened by 4 bases and J by 2 bases, with 12 bases between the two germline ends. The CDR3 runs 15 residues. CDR1 and CDR2 (germline): SGHTA, FQGNSA.

This rearrangement joins TRBV7-8 to TRBJ2-5; TRBD1 matches 7 bases. The J call is uncertain, as TRBJ2-7 better fits the DNA end. The CDR3 extends over 15 amino acids. Per germline, CDR1 SGHVS and CDR2 FQNEAQ. CDR3 protein: CASSLAGQMAYEQYF. The CDR3 DNA follows: TGTGCCAGCAGCTTAGCGGGACAGATGGCCTACGAGCAGTACTTC.

The genes are TRBV4-3 and TRBJ2-7, with 11 bases lining up with TRBD2. V trimming: 0 bases; J trimming: 0 bases; junction bases outside the gene matches: 4. The CDR3 is made up of 17 amino acids. Germline CDR1 and CDR2: LGHNA and YSLEER. CDR3 sequence reads: CASSQDTSGSSSYEQYF. In DNA form, the CDR3 reads TGCGCCAGCAGCCAAGATACTAGCGGGAGCTCCTCCTACGAGCAGTACTTC.

The rearrangement uses TRBV9 and TRBJ2-6; TRBD2 aligns across 11 bases. This CDR3 has 18 residues. Germline V gives CDR1 SGDLS, CDR2 YYNGEE. Trimming at V came to 4 bases and at J to 0 bases, leaving 6 bases not matched to a gene. CDR3 region: CASSPGTSGLSGANVLTF. The CDR3 DNA reads TGTGCCAGCAGCCCCGGGACTAGCGGACTCTCTGGGGCCAACGTCCTGACTTTC.

This chain uses TRBV5-4 with TRBJ1-5; 8 bases are shared with TRBD1. The CDR3 is 15 residues long. Germline V gene lookup returns CDR1 SGHNT and CDR2 YYREEE (reference sequence). With V trimmed by 0 bases and J by 4 bases, 3 bases remained unmatched. The DNA of the CDR3 is TGTGCCAGCAGCTTGGACAGGGGGTCGAATCAGCCCCAGCATTTT. As protein: CASSLDRGSNQPQHF.

This chain joins TRBV10-1 and TRBJ2-1; 8 positions match TRBD2. The V segment lost 6 bases and the J segment 7 bases; nucleotides outside the gene matches: 8. Germline-derived CDR1 and CDR2 are WNHNN and SYGVQD (reference sequence). CDR3 length equals 14 residues. In DNA, the CDR3 is TGCGCCAGCAGCGCCTCGGCGGGGGGTAATGAGCAGTTCTTC. Its protein product is CASSASAGGNEQFF.

The DNA for the CDR3 is TGTGCCAGCAGTTATGAGGGGCCCTACAATGAGCAGTTCTTC. It encodes CASSYEGPYNEQFF. The V gene is TRBV6-5, the J gene TRBJ2-1; D is perhaps TRBD1 or TRBD2 (5 bases each). CDR1 MNHEY and CDR2 SVGAGI come from the germline V gene. The V gene lost 3 bases and the J gene lost 2 bases, with 8 bases spanning the gap. The CDR3 is 14 residues long.

In this sample, this clone turned up once. The V gene is TRBV7-9, the J gene TRBJ1-4, with no clear D. The CDR3 covers 15 residues. V dropped 3 bases and J dropped 8 bases, with 16 bases sitting between them. Germline V gene lookup returns CDR1 SEHNR and CDR2 FQNEAQ (reference sequence). The CDR3 DNA reads TGTGCCAGCAGCTTGTTTGAGAATCTACGAGAAAAACTGTTTTTT. This encodes CASSLFENLREKLFF.

This chain connects TRBV6-5 to TRBJ2-5; TRBD2 agrees at 13 bases. The J call is in doubt because the DNA end fits TRBJ2-7 better. Germline assignment: CDR1 MNHEY and CDR2 SVGAGI. The CDR3 has 15 residues. The CDR3 coding sequence is TGTGCCAGCAGCCCACGGACTAGCGGGAGTTACGAGCAGTACTTC. Residues: CASSPRTSGSYEQYF.

V gene TRBV2 combines with J gene TRBJ1-2; D is uncertain. The CDR3 runs to 11 residues. Germline assignment: CDR1 SNHLY and CDR2 FYNNEI. Trimming pared 7 bases from V and 7 bases from J, leaving 10 bases between. CDR3 DNA: TGTGCCAGCAATGTTCTTAGTGGCTACACCTTC. This sequence encodes CASNVLSGYTF.

The chain carries TRBV7-9 and TRBJ2-1, with 13 bases identical to TRBD2. This CDR3 has 18 amino acids. With 5 bases clipped from V and 6 bases from J, the junction kept 13 bases outside the gene matches. CDR1 and CDR2 from the germline V gene are SEHNR and FQNEAQ (reference sequence). CDR3 in amino acids: CASSPLAGGPRGVNEQFF. The CDR3 DNA reads as TGTGCCAGCAGCCCACTAGCGGGAGGGCCGAGAGGAGTCAATGAGCAGTTCTTC.

The V and J genes are TRBV5-1 and TRBJ1-1; tentatively, D is TRBD1 (5 bases). Germline V gene data show CDR1 as SGHRS and CDR2 as YFSETQ. The CDR3 contains 14 residues. V was clipped by 4 bases and J by 0 bases, with 10 bases between them. The CDR3: CASSPDTLNTEAFF. In DNA form, the CDR3 reads TGCGCCAGCAGCCCGGACACATTGAACACTGAAGCTTTCTTT.

The chain joins TRBV19 to TRBJ2-5; D gene ambiguous. Per germline, CDR1 LNHDA and CDR2 SQIVND (reference sequence). V was pared by 10 bases and J by 5 bases, with 8 bases between. CDR3 size: 10 residues. The CDR3 sequence is CATGRETQYF. In DNA form, the CDR3 reads TGTGCCACGGGTCGGGAGACCCAGTACTTC.

This chain joins TRBV6-5 and TRBJ1-2, with 9 bases aligning to TRBD1. The CDR3 totals 14 residues. The ends lost 3 bases at V and 7 bases at J; junction bases unmatched: 6. CDR1 and CDR2 from the germline V gene are MNHEY and SVGAGI. Here the CDR3 reads CASSYTGGQGGYTF. CDR3 nucleotides: TGTGCCAGCAGTTATACCGGGGGACAGGGTGGCTACACCTTC.

The chain has TRBV30 and TRBJ2-6; no firm D call. Germline CDR1 is GTSNPN and CDR2 is SVGIG (reference sequence). This CDR3 region has 13 residues. V was trimmed by 2 bases and J by 0 bases, leaving 2 bases between them. The CDR3 is CAWSFSGANVLTF. CDR3 nucleotides: TGTGCCTGGAGTTTCTCTGGGGCCAACGTCCTGACTTTC.

J is TRBJ1-4 and V is TRBV7-6; D is perhaps TRBD1 (5 bases). The CDR3 spans 14 residues. With 3 bases removed from V and 8 bases from J, the gap between germline ends came to 13 bases. The V gene's germline CDR1 is SGHVS and CDR2 FNYEAQ. DNA of the CDR3: TGTGCCAGCAGCTTGGCGGGGACCGGGGAAAAACTGTTTTTT. Protein sequence: CASSLAGTGEKLFF.

J is TRBJ2-7 and V is TRBV10-3, with 7 bases fitting TRBD2. V lost 2 bases and J lost 6; bases outside the gene matches: 10. CDR3 length equals 15 residues. CDR1 is ENHRY, CDR2 SYGVKD, per germline. As DNA, the CDR3 is TGTGCCATCAGTGAGGGCGGAGGGGAGGGGCGCGAGCAGTACTTC. Its protein product is CAISEGGGEGREQYF.

J is TRBJ1-5 and V is TRBV6-1; 7 nucleotides match TRBD1. Germline trimming cut 2 bases from V and 2 bases from J; bases unmatched to any gene: 12. The germline CDR1 and CDR2 sequences are MNHNS and SASEGT. The CDR3 has 18 residues. CDR3 in amino acids: CASSEIRTGPGGNQPQHF. DNA for the CDR3: TGTGCCAGCAGTGAAATTAGGACAGGCCCCGGGGGCAATCAGCCCCAGCATTTT.

This clone was seen only a few times. V gene TRBV4-1 combines with J gene TRBJ1-2; no firm D call. This CDR3 comprises 15 residues. Trimming removed 2 bases from V and 3 bases from J, with 13 bases in between. In germline, CDR1 is MGHRA, CDR2 YSYEKL. CDR3 in DNA: TGCGCCAGCAGCCAATCTACCCGCAGGTACTATGGCTACACCTTC. As protein: CASSQSTRRYYGYTF.

CDR3 bases: TGTGCCATCGGTCCAGGGACAGAGACCCAGTACTTC. Translating gives CAIGPGTETQYF. This rearrangement joins TRBV10-3 to TRBJ2-5; possibly TRBD1 or TRBD2 for D (5 bases each). V shed 8 bases and J shed 4 bases, with 11 bases lying between them. The CDR3 sequence is 12 residues long. The germline CDR1 and CDR2 sequences are ENHRY and SYGVKD.

This clone turned up a few times. The V call is TRBV5-1, the J call TRBJ1-2; D may be TRBD1 (5 bases). Trimming cost V 5 bases and J 0 bases, with 23 bases left between them. Germline loops: CDR1 SGHRS, CDR2 YFSETQ. This CDR3 has 18 amino acids. CDR3 amino acids: CASRLRLGTSLANYGYTF. CDR3 DNA sequence: TGCGCCAGCAGGCTGAGGTTAGGGACTTCGTTAGCTAACTATGGCTACACCTTC.

A few counts support this clone. This sequence joins TRBV7-9 and TRBJ2-3; TRBD1 might be the D (6 bases). The CDR3 is 13 residues long. V dropped 5 bases and J dropped 4 bases, with 10 bases sitting between them. Germline loops: CDR1 SEHNR, CDR2 FQNEAQ (reference sequence). Here the CDR3 DNA reads TGTGCCAGCAGCCCCAGGGGTCCAGATACGCAGTATTTT. It is translated as CASSPRGPDTQYF.

This chain joins TRBV18 and TRBJ1-2, with 11 bases fitting TRBD1. The CDR3 has 14 residues. Trimming took 8 bases from V and 7 from J; bases not matched to a gene: 9. Germline lookup yields CDR1 KGHSH and CDR2 LQKENI. The CDR3 sequence: CASTDGTGGIGYTF. CDR3 coding DNA: TGTGCCAGCACTGATGGGACAGGGGGGATTGGCTACACCTTC.